The T cell receptor (beta chain) under discussion was sequenced for a study of cytomegalovirus exposure and HLA in healthy donors. Sequencing used immunoSEQ multiplex PCR; TCRdb keeps in-frame clones, though not all of them. Found here are 150,000 or so clones, roughly 93% of them singletons; the top ten hold 1.5% to 2%. Losses at the gene ends were 4 bases for V and 2 bases for J; bases not matched to a gene: 9. From germline, CDR1 is SGHNT and CDR2 YYREEE (reference sequence). CDR3 length: 16 amino acids. V gene TRBV5-4 combines with J gene TRBJ2-1; 7 bases are a match to TRBD2. Sequencing was done on a sample of PBMCs. The source of this sequence is a man aged 18 to 35 in good health and CMV-seropositive. CDR3 nucleotides: TGTGCCAGCAGCCCGGGGACTACCCGGACCTACAATGAGCAGTTCTTC. Amino acids: CASSPGTTRTYNEQFF.